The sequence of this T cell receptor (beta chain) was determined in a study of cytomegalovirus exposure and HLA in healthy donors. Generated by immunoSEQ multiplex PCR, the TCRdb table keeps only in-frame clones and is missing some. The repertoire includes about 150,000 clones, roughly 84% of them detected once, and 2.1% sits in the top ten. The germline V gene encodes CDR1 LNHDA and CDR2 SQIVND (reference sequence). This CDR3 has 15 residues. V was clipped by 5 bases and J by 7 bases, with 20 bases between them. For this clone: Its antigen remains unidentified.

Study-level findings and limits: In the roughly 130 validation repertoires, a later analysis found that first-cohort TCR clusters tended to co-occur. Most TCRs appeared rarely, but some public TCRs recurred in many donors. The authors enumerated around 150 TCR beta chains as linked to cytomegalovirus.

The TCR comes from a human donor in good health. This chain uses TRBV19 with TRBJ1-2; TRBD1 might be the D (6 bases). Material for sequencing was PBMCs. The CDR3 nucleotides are TGTGCCAGTAGTCAAGCCCGCCCGTCAGGGGCTGGCTACACCTTC. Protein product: CASSQARPSGAGYTF.